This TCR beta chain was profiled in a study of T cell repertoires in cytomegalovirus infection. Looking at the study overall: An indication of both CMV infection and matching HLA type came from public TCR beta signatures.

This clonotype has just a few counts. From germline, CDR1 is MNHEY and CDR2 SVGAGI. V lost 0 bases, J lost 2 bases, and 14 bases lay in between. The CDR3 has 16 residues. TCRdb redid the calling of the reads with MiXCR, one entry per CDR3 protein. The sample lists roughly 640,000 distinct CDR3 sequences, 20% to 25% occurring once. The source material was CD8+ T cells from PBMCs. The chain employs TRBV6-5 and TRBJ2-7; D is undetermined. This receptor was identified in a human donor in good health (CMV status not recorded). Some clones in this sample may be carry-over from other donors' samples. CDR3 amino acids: CASSYSGQNTAYEQYF. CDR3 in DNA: TGTGCCAGCAGTTACTCAGGGCAGAACACCGCCTACGAGCAGTACTTC.